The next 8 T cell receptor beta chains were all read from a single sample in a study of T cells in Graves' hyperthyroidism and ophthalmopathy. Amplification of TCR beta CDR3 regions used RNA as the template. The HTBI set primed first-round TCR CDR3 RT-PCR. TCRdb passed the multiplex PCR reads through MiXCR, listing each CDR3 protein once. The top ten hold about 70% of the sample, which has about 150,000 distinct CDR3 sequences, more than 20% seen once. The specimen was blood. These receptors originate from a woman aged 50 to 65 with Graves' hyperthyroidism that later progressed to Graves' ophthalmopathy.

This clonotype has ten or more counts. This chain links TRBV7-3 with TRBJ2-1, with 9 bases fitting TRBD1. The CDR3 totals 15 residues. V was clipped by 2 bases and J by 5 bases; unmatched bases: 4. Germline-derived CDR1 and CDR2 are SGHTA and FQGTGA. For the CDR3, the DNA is TGTGCCAGCAGCTTATCCGGGACAGGGAACAATGAGCAGTTCTTC. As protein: CASSLSGTGNNEQFF. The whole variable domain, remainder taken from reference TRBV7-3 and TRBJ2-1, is GAGVSQTPSNKVTEKGKYVELRCDPISGHTALYWYRQSLGQGPEFLIYFQGTGAADDSGLPNDRFFAVRPEGSVSTLKIQRTERGDSAVYLCASSLSGTGNNEQFFGPGTRLTVL.

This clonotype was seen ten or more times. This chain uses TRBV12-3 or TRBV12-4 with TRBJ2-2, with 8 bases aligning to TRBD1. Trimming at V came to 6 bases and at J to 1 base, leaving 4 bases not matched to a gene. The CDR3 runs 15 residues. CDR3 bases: TGTGCCAGCAGCCAGGGGGCAGGGAACACCGGGGAGCTGTTTTTT. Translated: CASSQGAGNTGELFF.

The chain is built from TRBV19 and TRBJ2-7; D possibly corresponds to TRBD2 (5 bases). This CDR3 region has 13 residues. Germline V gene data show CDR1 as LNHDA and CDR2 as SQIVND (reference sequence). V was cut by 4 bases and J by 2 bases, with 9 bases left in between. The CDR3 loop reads CASSTRGTYEQYF. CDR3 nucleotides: TGTGCCAGTAGTACTAGAGGGACCTACGAGCAGTACTTC. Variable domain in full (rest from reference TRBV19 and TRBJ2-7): DGGITQSPKYLFRKEGQNVTLSCEQNLNHDAMYWYRQDPGQGLRLIYYSQIVNDFQKGDIAEGYSVSREKKESFPLTVTSAQKNPTAFYLCASSTRGTYEQYFGPGTRLTVT.

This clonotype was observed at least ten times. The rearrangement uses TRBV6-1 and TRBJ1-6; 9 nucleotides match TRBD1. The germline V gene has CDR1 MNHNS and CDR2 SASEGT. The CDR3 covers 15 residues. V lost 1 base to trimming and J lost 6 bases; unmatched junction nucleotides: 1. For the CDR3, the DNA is TGTGCCAGCAGTGAAGACAGGGGGCTTAATTCACCCCTCCACTTT. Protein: CASSEDRGLNSPLHF.

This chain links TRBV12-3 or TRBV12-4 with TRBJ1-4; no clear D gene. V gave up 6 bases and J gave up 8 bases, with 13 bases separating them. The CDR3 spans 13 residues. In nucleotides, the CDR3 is TGTGCCAGCAGGCCCCCGCCTCAAGAAAAACTGTTTTTT. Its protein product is CASRPPPQEKLFF.

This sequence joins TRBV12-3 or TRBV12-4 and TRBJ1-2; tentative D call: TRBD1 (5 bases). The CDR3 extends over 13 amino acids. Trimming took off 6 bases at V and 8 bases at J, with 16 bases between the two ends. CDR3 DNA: TGTGCCAGCAGCCGAGACAGTGGACTAGGCTACACCTTC. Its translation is CASSRDSGLGYTF.

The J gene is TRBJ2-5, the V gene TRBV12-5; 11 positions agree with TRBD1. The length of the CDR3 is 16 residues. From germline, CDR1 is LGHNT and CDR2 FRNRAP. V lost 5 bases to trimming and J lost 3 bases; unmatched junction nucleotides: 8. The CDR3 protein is CASGTGDRGGEETQYF. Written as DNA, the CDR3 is TGTGCTAGTGGTACAGGGGACAGGGGGGGCGAAGAGACCCAGTACTTC.

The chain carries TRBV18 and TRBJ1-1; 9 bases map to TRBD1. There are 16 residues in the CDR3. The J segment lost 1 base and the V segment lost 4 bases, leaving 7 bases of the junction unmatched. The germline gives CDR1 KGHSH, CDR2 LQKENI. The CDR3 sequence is CASSQLRDRENTEAFF. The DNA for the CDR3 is TGTGCCAGCTCACAACTTCGGGACAGGGAGAACACTGAAGCTTTCTTT.